By share, the clone carrying this TCR beta chain counts as medium-sized (0.01 to 0.1%). V lost 5 bases and J 9 bases, leaving 19 bases between the germline ends. The V gene's germline CDR1 is SGHVS and CDR2 FQNEAQ. This CDR3 is 15 amino acids long. Researchers used two-round multiplex PCR to amplify TCR beta CDR3 starting from genomic DNA. The first PCR round targeted every TRBV and TRBJ gene with specific primers. MiXCR, applied by TCRdb to the multiplex PCR reads, yields one record per CDR3 protein. The sample records about 14,000 distinct CDR3 sequences, about 50% being singletons. This specimen comes from a study of prognosis after radiotherapy for stage I lung cancer.

The sequences come from PBMCs, collected before or after stereotactic body radiation therapy (not recorded which). The TCR sequence derives from a donor older than 45 with non-small cell lung cancer. This chain connects TRBV7-8 to TRBJ2-2, with a tentative D call TRBD2 (5 bases). The CDR3 reads CASSPFGELGRELFF. The CDR3 DNA reads as TGTGCCAGCAGCCCTTTCGGGGAACTTGGGCGGGAGCTGTTTTTT.